Listed below are T cell receptor beta chains from one sample, sequenced in a study of CD8 T cells in ankylosing spondylitis. TCRdb redid the calling of the 5' RACE reads with MiXCR, one entry per CDR3 protein. The sample has a few hundred thousand distinct CDR3 sequences, around 21% seen once. Sequencing was carried out using blood, either unsorted or a sorted T cell fraction (not recorded which). The receptors derive from a female donor with ankylosing spondylitis or in good health (not recorded which). Both conserved end residues are part of each CDR3. The D gene is left open where the match is weak. Size tells how often a clone was seen (once, few, many) or the class of an expanded clone, and some rows leave it out.

length	D	V	size	J	CDR3	DNA
11	NA	TRBV20-1	NA	TRBJ2-1	CSARGTTEGFF	TGCAGTGCTAGAGGGACTACGGAAGGGTTCTTC
16	TRBD2	TRBV28	NA	TRBJ2-1	CASSILTSGIVNEQFF	TGTGCCAGCAGTATCCTGACTAGCGGGATTGTCAATGAGCAGTTCTTC
17	NA	TRBV12-3/TRBV12-4	NA	TRBJ2-1	CASGGWNNGEGENEQFF	TGTGCCAGTGGGGGGTGGAATAACGGGGAAGGGGAAAATGAGCAGTTCTTC
16	NA	TRBV20-1	NA	TRBJ2-1	CSAQRGGIGSYNEQFF	TGCAGTGCTCAACGGGGCGGGATCGGATCCTACAATGAGCAGTTCTTC
14	TRBD2	TRBV5-1	NA	TRBJ2-1	CASRGLAGENEQFF	TGCGCCAGCAGGGGACTAGCGGGAGAGAATGAGCAGTTCTTC
14	TRBD1	TRBV15	few	TRBJ1-2	CATSPGRGRVGYTF	TGTGCCACCAGCCCGGGGAGGGGGCGAGTTGGCTACACCTTC
13	TRBD2	TRBV10-3	many	TRBJ2-1	CAISSGSGNEQFF	TGTGCCATCTCTAGCGGGAGTGGGAATGAGCAGTTCTTC
12	NA	TRBV29-1	many	TRBJ1-1	CSVDSLNTEAFF	TGCAGCGTAGACAGTTTAAACACTGAAGCTTTCTTT
14	TRBD1	TRBV4-3	few	TRBJ1-6	CASSPRGLGSPLHF	TGCGCCAGCAGCCCCAGGGGGCTGGGGTCACCCCTCCACTTT
10	NA	TRBV20-1	NA	TRBJ2-5	CSAETETQYF	TGCAGTGCTGAGACGGAGACCCAGTACTTC
16	TRBD1	TRBV7-9	NA	TRBJ1-6	CASSLRFQGASEALHF	TGTGCCAGCAGCTTGAGGTTCCAGGGGGCCTCCGAGGCCCTCCACTTT
17	NA	TRBV28	few	TRBJ2-6	CASSAPGDIAGANVLTF	TGTGCCAGCAGCGCCCCCGGGGACATTGCTGGGGCCAACGTCCTGACTTTC
13	NA	TRBV27	NA	TRBJ1-2	CASSLQGTNGYTF	TGTGCCAGCAGTTTACAGGGAACGAATGGCTACACCTTC
17	NA	TRBV10-3	few	TRBJ2-1	CAISSLYTNDSYNEQFF	TGTGCCATCAGTTCTCTATATACCAACGACTCCTACAATGAGCAGTTCTTC
14	NA	TRBV6-2/TRBV6-3	few	TRBJ1-1	CASSYAGRHTEAFF	TGTGCCAGCAGTTACGCAGGGAGGCATACTGAAGCTTTCTTT
15	TRBD2	TRBV20-1	NA	TRBJ2-1	CIARDRGRADNEQFF	TGCATTGCTAGAGATCGCGGGAGGGCCGACAATGAGCAGTTCTTC
13	NA	TRBV5-1	NA	TRBJ2-3	CASTLTPRGTQYF	TGCGCCAGCACCCTCACCCCGCGGGGTACGCAGTATTTT
15	TRBD2	TRBV12-3/TRBV12-4	NA	TRBJ2-3	CASSLRAGGRDTQYF	TGTGCCAGCAGTTTAAGAGCGGGAGGTCGAGATACGCAGTATTTT
13	NA	TRBV5-6	few	TRBJ1-1	CASSLRQMHEAFF	TGTGCCAGCAGCTTGAGACAGATGCATGAAGCTTTCTTT
16	NA	TRBV4-3	many	TRBJ2-7	CASSFSRASETYEQYF	TGCGCCAGCAGCTTTAGTAGGGCTAGCGAGACCTACGAGCAGTACTTC
15	NA	TRBV29-1	NA	TRBJ2-7	CSAQHGGGRPYEQYF	TGCAGCGCTCAGCACGGTGGAGGCAGGCCCTACGAGCAGTACTTC
15	TRBD1	TRBV28	few	TRBJ2-7	CASSAQGRTGDEQYF	TGTGCCAGCAGCGCCCAAGGTAGGACAGGGGACGAGCAGTACTTC
15	TRBD1	TRBV10-3	NA	TRBJ2-6	CATGQVLSGANVLTF	TGTGCCACCGGACAGGTCCTCTCTGGGGCCAACGTCCTGACTTTC
14	TRBD1	TRBV12-3/TRBV12-4	NA	TRBJ1-4	CASSPGTVREKLFF	TGTGCCAGCAGTCCAGGGACAGTGCGAGAAAAACTGTTTTTT
15	NA	TRBV5-1	few	TRBJ1-1	CASSFDRLGRTEAFF	TGCGCCAGCAGCTTTGATCGCCTTGGGCGTACTGAAGCTTTCTTT
14	TRBD2	TRBV20-1	NA	TRBJ2-1	CSAPGLAGANEQFF	TGCAGTGCCCCCGGACTAGCGGGAGCCAATGAGCAGTTCTTC
15	TRBD2	TRBV10-3	few	TRBJ2-7	CATALAGGKSYEQYF	TGTGCCACGGCCCTAGCGGGAGGGAAGTCCTACGAGCAGTACTTC
14	NA	TRBV20-1	NA	TRBJ1-6	CSARTGWNNSPLHF	TGCAGTGCTAGGACGGGTTGGAATAATTCACCCCTCCACTTT
12	TRBD1	TRBV20-1	many	TRBJ2-1	CSARGLILEQFF	TGCAGTGCCAGGGGGCTCATACTGGAGCAGTTCTTC